A single sample is the source of the 24 T cell receptor beta chains below, sequenced in a study of patients and donors after allogeneic stem cell transplantation. In TCRdb, the RT-PCR reads were re-called with MiXCR into one record per CDR3 protein. Found here are about 230,000 distinct CDR3 sequences, roughly 13% of them singletons; the top ten hold around a tenth. Sequences were obtained from blood, either unsorted or a sorted T cell fraction (not recorded which). These receptors all stem from a human donor who was either an allogeneic HSCT recipient or a stem cell or donor lymphocyte infusion donor (not recorded which). It is not recorded whose cells these are; they may come from a transplant donor.

This clonotype was detected only a few times. The chain combines TRBV27 with TRBJ1-5, with D maybe TRBD1 (6 bases). Germline V CDR1 and CDR2: MNHEY, SMNVEV (reference sequence). The CDR3 length is 15 residues. Trimming removed 2 bases from V and 7 bases from J, with 15 bases in between. The CDR3 region is CASSLGGGGGQPQHF. In DNA form, the CDR3 reads TGTGCCAGCAGTTTAGGCGGGGGAGGGGGGCAGCCCCAGCATTTT.

The rearrangement uses TRBV27 and TRBJ2-7; D gene ambiguous. Trimming left V 2 bases short and J 0 bases short, with 14 bases between. The CDR3 extends over 16 amino acids. Germline CDR1 reads MNHEY; CDR2 reads SMNVEV (reference sequence). The CDR3 protein is CASSLRADVNSYEQYF. DNA for the CDR3: TGTGCCAGCAGTTTACGGGCTGACGTAAACTCCTACGAGCAGTACTTC.

The chain links TRBV4-3 to TRBJ1-1, with TRBD1 matching 8 bases. CDR3 length: 15 residues. V lost 2 bases, J lost 11 bases, and 13 bases stayed unmatched. Germline CDR1 reads LGHNA; CDR2 reads YSLEER. The CDR3 DNA reads TGCGCCAGCAGCCAAAATTCGGGCCGGACAGGGAAGGCTTTCTTT. Amino acids: CASSQNSGRTGKAFF.

This clonotype came up many times. The chain couples TRBV4-3 to TRBJ2-5; D is tentatively TRBD1 or TRBD2 (7 bases each). The CDR3 is 15 residues long. Germline CDR1 LGHNA, CDR2 YSLEER. V lost 4 bases and J 2 bases, leaving 14 bases between the germline ends. As DNA, the CDR3 is TGCGCCAGCAGCCCAGGGGGGGAGATTCAAGAGACCCAGTACTTC. Translation: CASSPGGEIQETQYF.

The CDR3 coding sequence is TGTGCCAGCAGCTTATCCCATGAAAAACTGTTTTTT. Its translation: CASSLSHEKLFF. The V gene is TRBV7-8, the J gene TRBJ1-4; D is ambiguous. V was cut by 2 bases and J by 6 bases, with 4 bases left in between. The CDR3 is made up of 12 amino acids. Germline V lookup: CDR1 SGHVS, CDR2 FQNEAQ. The variable domain in full, completed from reference TRBV7-8 and TRBJ1-4, reads GAGVSQSPRYKVAKRGQDVALRCDPISGHVSLFWYQQALGQGPEFLTYFQNEAQLDKSGLPSDRFFAERPEGSVSTLKIQRTQQEDSAVYLCASSLSHEKLFFGSGTQLSVL.

This chain links TRBV27 with TRBJ1-2, with 10 bases that match TRBD1. This CDR3 has 14 residues. Unmatched junction bases numbered 5, after V lost 3 bases and J lost 7 bases. CDR1 MNHEY and CDR2 SMNVEV come from the germline V gene (reference sequence). CDR3 bases: TGTGCCAGCAGTTTCCGGACAGGGGGAAGTGGCTACACCTTC. This codes for CASSFRTGGSGYTF.

A few counts support this clonotype. The chain uses TRBV20-1 and TRBJ2-4; possibly TRBD1 for D (5 bases). This CDR3 spans 15 amino acids. The germline V gene has CDR1 DFQATT and CDR2 SNEGSKA (reference sequence). V lost 7 bases, J lost 8 bases, and 24 bases lay in between. Here the CDR3 reads CSVSQFGRARDIQYF. The CDR3 coding sequence is TGCAGTGTTAGCCAGTTTGGCAGGGCCAGGGACATTCAGTACTTC.

This clonotype was seen a handful of times. V and J are TRBV6-1 and TRBJ2-1, with D perhaps assigned TRBD1 or TRBD2 (7 bases each). The CDR3 runs 15 residues. CDR1 MNHNS and CDR2 SASEGT come from the germline V gene. The V gene lost 6 bases and the J gene lost 7 bases, with 19 bases spanning the gap. The CDR3: CASSYQGGRDNEQFF. In nucleotides, the CDR3 is TGTGCCAGCAGCTATCAGGGGGGGCGGGATAATGAGCAGTTCTTC.

This clonotype was seen at least ten times. J is TRBJ2-2 and V is TRBV5-1; 12 bases align to TRBD1. From germline, CDR1 is SGHRS and CDR2 YFSETQ. The CDR3 extends over 17 amino acids. The J segment lost 6 bases and the V segment lost 3 bases, leaving 9 bases of the junction unmatched. CDR3 amino acids: CASSSPGQGARAGELFF. Here the CDR3 DNA reads TGCGCCAGCAGCTCGCCGGGACAGGGGGCGAGGGCCGGGGAGCTGTTTTTT.

The V gene is TRBV7-9, the J gene TRBJ1-1; D gene unclear. CDR1 is SEHNR and CDR2 is FQNEAQ in the germline V gene (reference sequence). The CDR3 is 13 amino acids. The ends were cut back, 1 base at V and 4 bases at J, with 7 bases in the middle. The CDR3 loop is CASSLEGSTEAFF. CDR3 nucleotides: TGTGCCAGCAGCTTAGAGGGTTCCACTGAAGCTTTCTTT.

This clonotype appeared many times. This rearrangement joins TRBV12-3 or TRBV12-4 to TRBJ2-1; a weak D match, TRBD2 (7 bases). The CDR3 loop spans 12 amino acids. Trimming took 7 bases from V and 16 from J, leaving 20 bases between them. The CDR3 DNA sequence: TGTGCCAGCACTCCCACCGGGGGGCGGAGATTCTTC. It encodes CASTPTGGRRFF.

This clonotype was observed a handful of times. The gene calls are TRBV20-1 and TRBJ1-5; D is ambiguous. V lost 0 bases to trimming and J lost 0 bases, with 9 bases between them. This CDR3 is 15 amino acids long. Germline V gene data show CDR1 as DFQATT and CDR2 as SNEGSKA (reference sequence). CDR3: CSAREGGLSNQPQHF. The CDR3 DNA sequence: TGCAGTGCTAGAGAAGGAGGGCTTAGCAATCAGCCCCAGCATTTT.

Comment on this clonotype: This likely comes from a read error, as the CDR3 has no conserved phenylalanine or tryptophan at its end. V and J are TRBV3-1 and TRBJ2-5; 8 bases agree with TRBD2. The CDR3 spans 15 residues. With V trimmed by 4 bases and J by 2 bases, 6 bases remained unmatched. Per the germline V gene, CDR1 is LGHDT and CDR2 is YNNKEL (reference sequence). CDR3: CASSPQAGEQETQYY. The DNA of the CDR3 is TGTGCCAGCAGCCCTCAAGCGGGGGAACAAGAGACCCAGTACTAC.

This clonotype was seen ten or more times. The gene calls are TRBV20-1 and TRBJ2-3; D gene ambiguous. V gave up 1 base and J gave up 4 bases, with 9 bases separating them. The V gene's germline CDR1 is DFQATT and CDR2 SNEGSKA (reference sequence). The CDR3 is 13 residues long. CDR3: CSARGDNADTQYF. The CDR3 nucleotides are TGCAGTGCTAGAGGGGATAACGCAGATACGCAGTATTTT.

The gene calls are TRBV2 and TRBJ1-5; D is undetermined. CDR3 size: 15 residues. Germline V gene sequence: CDR1 SNHLY, CDR2 FYNNEI. The ends were cut back, 4 bases at V and 1 base at J, with 11 bases in the middle. CDR3 in amino acids: CASSAGRASNQPQHF. CDR3 in DNA: TGTGCCAGCAGTGCAGGAAGGGCCAGCAATCAGCCCCAGCATTTT.

This clonotype was detected ten times or more. The chain combines TRBV21-1 with TRBJ2-7; no check of the table's D call, TRBD1, against the DNA was made. TRBV21-1 constitutes a pseudogene. This CDR3 has 12 residues. The CDR3 coding sequence is TGTGCCAGCCGCCGACAGGGCACCACATTGTACTTC. Its protein product is CASRRQGTTLYF.

This clonotype was counted ten times or more. The chain joins TRBV20-1 to TRBJ1-6; maybe TRBD1 (6 bases). CDR1 is DFQATT, CDR2 SNEGSKA, per germline (reference sequence). V was pared by 6 bases and J by 5 bases, with 11 bases between. The length of the CDR3 is 13 residues. CDR3 in amino acids: CSANGQNNSPLHF. The CDR3 region has the DNA TGCAGTGCGAACGGACAGAATAATTCACCCCTCCACTTT.

In its sample, this clonotype was seen many times. The chain couples TRBV7-2 to TRBJ2-3, with TRBD2 matching over 8 bases. The V gene's germline CDR1 is SGHTA and CDR2 FQGNSA. J lost 0 bases, V lost 1 base, and 3 bases had no gene match. This CDR3 is built from 16 residues. The CDR3 loop reads CASSLDRGGSTDTQYF. Here the CDR3 DNA reads TGTGCCAGCAGCTTAGATCGGGGGGGTAGCACAGATACGCAGTATTTT.

Only a few counts were recorded for this clonotype. The chain carries TRBV15 and TRBJ2-2, with D tentatively TRBD2 (6 bases). This CDR3 has 17 amino acids. V lost 0 bases and J 1 base, leaving 12 bases between the germline ends. CDR1 is LNHNV, CDR2 YYDKDF, per germline (reference sequence). In DNA form, the CDR3 reads TGTGCCACCAGCAGAGATGAGTGGCGGGGGAACACCGGGGAGCTGTTTTTT. Translating gives CATSRDEWRGNTGELFF.

This clonotype was detected a few times. The J gene is TRBJ2-2, the V gene TRBV29-1, with 11 positions matching TRBD1. The V gene end was trimmed by 6 bases and the J gene end by 7 bases; junction bases not matched to a gene: 7. CDR1 is SQVTM and CDR2 is ANQGSEA in the germline V gene. The CDR3 is 14 residues long. CDR3 in DNA: TGCAGCGTCGGACAGGGGGCACGGGACGGGGAGCTGTTTTTT. Amino acid sequence: CSVGQGARDGELFF.

The V call is TRBV29-1, the J call TRBJ1-2; 8 bases are shared with TRBD1. The CDR3 covers 13 residues. Germline V CDR1 and CDR2: SQVTM, ANQGSEA. V gave up 4 bases and J gave up 7 bases; unmatched junction bases: 8. The DNA for the CDR3 is TGCAGCGTTGCTTCGGACAGGGTTGGTGGCTACACCTTC. Protein: CSVASDRVGGYTF.

V is TRBV20-1 and J is TRBJ2-7; TRBD1 or TRBD2 may be the D gene (5 bases each). V lost 2 bases, J lost 2 bases, and 13 bases lay in between. Looked up from germline, CDR1 is DFQATT and CDR2 is SNEGSKA (reference sequence). This CDR3 region has 14 residues. The CDR3 region has the DNA TGCAGTGCTAGATTGGCAGGGAGCCCCTACGAGCAGTACTTC. Its protein is CSARLAGSPYEQYF.

The rearrangement joins TRBV9 to TRBJ2-3, with 13 bases matching TRBD2. The CDR3 runs to 16 residues. CDR1 and CDR2 from the germline V gene are SGDLS and YYNGEE. V was clipped by 1 base and J by 5 bases; unmatched bases: 4. CDR3 bases: TGTGCCAGCAGCGTAACTAGCGGGGGGGAGCTAGATACGCAGTATTTT. Its translation is CASSVTSGGELDTQYF.

For the CDR3, the DNA is TGTGCCAGCAGCTTAATGAGGGGTGGCTCCCCGGGGGTAGCCAAAAACATTCAGTACTTC. Protein product: CASSLMRGGSPGVAKNIQYF. The V and J genes are TRBV7-3 and TRBJ2-4; possible D gene TRBD2, 6 bases. V was pared by 1 base and J by 0 bases, with 22 bases between. Per germline, CDR1 SGHTA and CDR2 FQGTGA. There are 20 residues in the CDR3.